This TCR beta chain is drawn from a study of response to subunit inactivated influenza vaccine. Study-level findings and limits: A suggestion made by the authors is that each seasonal influenza vaccination recruits few new T cells.

TCRdb re-analysed the RT-PCR reads in MiXCR, keeping a single row per CDR3 protein. The table includes about 780,000 distinct CDR3 sequences, 15% to 20% detected once. The CDR3 covers 15 residues. Trimming took off 3 bases at V and 9 bases at J, with 18 bases between the two ends. This clonotype was observed a handful of times. Its specificity is not known. The rearrangement joins TRBV12-3 or TRBV12-4 to TRBJ1-5; D is possibly TRBD1 (5 bases). This clonotype was sampled from a man aged 50 to 59 who received an inactivated influenza vaccine. The input for sequencing was PBMCs from blood, taken 5 days after vaccination. The CDR3 DNA sequence: TGTGCCAGCAGTTTCGGGTCCAGGGCCGATCGGCCCCAGCATTTT. This encodes CASSFGSRADRPQHF.